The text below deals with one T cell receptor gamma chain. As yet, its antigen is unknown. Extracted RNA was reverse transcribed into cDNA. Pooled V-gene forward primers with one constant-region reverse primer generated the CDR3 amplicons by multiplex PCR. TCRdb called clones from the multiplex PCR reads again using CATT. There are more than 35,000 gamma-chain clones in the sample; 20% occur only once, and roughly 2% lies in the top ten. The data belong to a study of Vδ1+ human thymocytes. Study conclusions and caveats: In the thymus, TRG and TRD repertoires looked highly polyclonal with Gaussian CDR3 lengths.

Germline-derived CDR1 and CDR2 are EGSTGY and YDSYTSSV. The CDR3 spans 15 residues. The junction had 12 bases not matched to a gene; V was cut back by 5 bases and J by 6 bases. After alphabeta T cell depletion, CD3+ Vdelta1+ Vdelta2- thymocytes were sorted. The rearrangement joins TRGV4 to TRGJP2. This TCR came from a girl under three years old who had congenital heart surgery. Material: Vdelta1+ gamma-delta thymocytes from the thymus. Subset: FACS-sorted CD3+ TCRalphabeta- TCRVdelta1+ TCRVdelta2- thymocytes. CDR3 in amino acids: CATWGPMGRDWIKTF. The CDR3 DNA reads TGTGCCACCTGGGGCCCGATGGGGCGTGATTGGATCAAGACGTTT.